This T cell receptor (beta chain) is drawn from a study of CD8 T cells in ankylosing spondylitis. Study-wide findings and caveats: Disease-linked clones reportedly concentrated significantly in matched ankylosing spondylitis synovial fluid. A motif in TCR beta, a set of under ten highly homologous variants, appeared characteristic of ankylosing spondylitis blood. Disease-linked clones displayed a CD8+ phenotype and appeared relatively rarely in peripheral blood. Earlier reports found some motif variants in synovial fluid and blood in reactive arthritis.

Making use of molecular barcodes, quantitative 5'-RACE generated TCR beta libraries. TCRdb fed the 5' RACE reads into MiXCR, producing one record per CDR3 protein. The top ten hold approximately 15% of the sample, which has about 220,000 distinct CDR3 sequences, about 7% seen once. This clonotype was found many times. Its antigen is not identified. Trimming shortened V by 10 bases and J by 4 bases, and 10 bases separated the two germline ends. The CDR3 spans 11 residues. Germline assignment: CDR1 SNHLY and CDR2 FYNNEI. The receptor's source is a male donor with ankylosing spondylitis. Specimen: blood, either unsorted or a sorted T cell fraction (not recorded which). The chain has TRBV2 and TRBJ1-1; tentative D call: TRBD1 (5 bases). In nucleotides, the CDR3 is TGTGCCACTGGACAAGGCACTGAAGCTTTCTTT. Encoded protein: CATGQGTEAFF. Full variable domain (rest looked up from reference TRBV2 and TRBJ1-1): EPEVTQTPSHQVTQMGQEVILRCVPISNHLYFYWYRQILGQKVEFLVSFYNNEISEKSEIFDDQFSVERPDGSNFTLKIRSTKLEDSAMYFCATGQGTEAFFGQGTRLTVV.